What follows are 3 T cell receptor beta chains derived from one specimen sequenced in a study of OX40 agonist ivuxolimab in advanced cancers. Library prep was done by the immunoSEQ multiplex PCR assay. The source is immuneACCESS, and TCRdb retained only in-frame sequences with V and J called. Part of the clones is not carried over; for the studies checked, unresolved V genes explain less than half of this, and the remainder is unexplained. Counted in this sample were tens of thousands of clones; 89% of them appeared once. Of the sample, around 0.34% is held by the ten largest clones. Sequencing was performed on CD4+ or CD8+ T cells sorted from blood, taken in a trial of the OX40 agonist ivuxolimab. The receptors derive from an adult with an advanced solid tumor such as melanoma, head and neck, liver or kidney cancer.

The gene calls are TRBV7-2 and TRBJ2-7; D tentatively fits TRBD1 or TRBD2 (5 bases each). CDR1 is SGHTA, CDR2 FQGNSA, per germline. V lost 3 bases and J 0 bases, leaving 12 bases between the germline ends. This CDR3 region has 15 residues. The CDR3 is CASSLGGGTSYEQYF. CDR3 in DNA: TGTGCCAGCAGCTTGGGTGGGGGTACCTCCTACGAGCAGTACTTC.

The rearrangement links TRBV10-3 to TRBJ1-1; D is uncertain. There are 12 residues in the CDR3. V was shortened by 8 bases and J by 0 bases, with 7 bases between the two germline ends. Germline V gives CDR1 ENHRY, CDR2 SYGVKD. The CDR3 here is CAIQEVNTEAFF. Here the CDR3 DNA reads TGTGCCATCCAGGAAGTGAACACTGAAGCTTTCTTT.

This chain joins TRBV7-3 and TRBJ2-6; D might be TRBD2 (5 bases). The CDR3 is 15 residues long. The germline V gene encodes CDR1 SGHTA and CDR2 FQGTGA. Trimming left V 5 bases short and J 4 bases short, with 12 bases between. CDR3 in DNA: TGTGCCAGCAGCCCACAAGGGAGCGGGGCCAACGTCCTGACTTTC. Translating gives CASSPQGSGANVLTF.